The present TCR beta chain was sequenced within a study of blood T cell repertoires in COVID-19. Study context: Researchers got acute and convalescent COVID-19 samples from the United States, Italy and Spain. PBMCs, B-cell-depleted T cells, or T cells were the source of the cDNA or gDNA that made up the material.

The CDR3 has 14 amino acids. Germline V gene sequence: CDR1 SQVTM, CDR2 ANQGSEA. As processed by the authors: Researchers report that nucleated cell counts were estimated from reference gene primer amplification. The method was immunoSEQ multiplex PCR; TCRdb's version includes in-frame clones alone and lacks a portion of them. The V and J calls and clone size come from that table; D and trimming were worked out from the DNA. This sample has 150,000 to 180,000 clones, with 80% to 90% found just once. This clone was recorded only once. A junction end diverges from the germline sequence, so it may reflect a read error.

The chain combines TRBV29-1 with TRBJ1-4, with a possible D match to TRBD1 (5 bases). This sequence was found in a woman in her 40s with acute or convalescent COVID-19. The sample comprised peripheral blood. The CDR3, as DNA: TGCAGTGTTGCCAAATCAGGGATCGAAAGAAAACTGTTTTTT. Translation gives CSVAKSGIERKLFF.